The T cell receptor (beta chain) described here comes from a study of blood T cell repertoires in COVID-19. Looking at the study overall: Sites across the United States, Italy and Spain contributed samples from acute and convalescent COVID-19. Sample material is recorded as cDNA or gDNA derived from T cells, B-cell-depleted T cells, or PBMCs.

Germline V gene lookup returns CDR1 SGDLS and CDR2 YYNGEE. The CDR3 contains 13 residues. The ends were cut back, 2 bases at V and 6 bases at J, with 10 bases in the middle. Original analysis: Quantification of nucleated cells was approximated via reference gene primer amplification. TCRdb's table, derived via immunoSEQ multiplex PCR, lists solely in-frame clones and lacks some. V and J calls and clone size are as listed in that table; D and trimming were resolved from the DNA. The profile shows 30,000 to 50,000 clones, 91% of them singletons. The chain couples TRBV9 to TRBJ2-3, with a tentative D call TRBD2 (7 bases). Sample: peripheral blood. The receptor comes from a woman under 40 in a cohort sampled during active COVID-19. The CDR3: CASSVPGGDTQYF. CDR3 coding DNA: TGTGCCAGCAGCGTCCCGGGGGGCGATACGCAGTATTTT.